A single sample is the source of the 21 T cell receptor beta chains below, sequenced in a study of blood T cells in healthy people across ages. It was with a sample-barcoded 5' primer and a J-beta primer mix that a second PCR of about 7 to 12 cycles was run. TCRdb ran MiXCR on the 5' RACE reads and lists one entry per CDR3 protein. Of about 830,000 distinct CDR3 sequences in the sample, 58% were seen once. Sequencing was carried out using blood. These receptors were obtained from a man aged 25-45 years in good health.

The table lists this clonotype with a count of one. The CDR3 DNA is TGTGCCAGCAGCTTACGCAACCGGGACAGCTGGGCAGGGGCCAACGTCCTGACTTTC. Translated, it gives CASSLRNRDSWAGANVLTF. V gene TRBV11-2 combines with J gene TRBJ2-6; 7 nucleotides agree with TRBD1. This CDR3 is 19 amino acids long. The V gene's germline CDR1 is SGHAT and CDR2 FQNNGV. V lost 2 bases, J lost 4 bases, and 14 bases stayed unmatched.

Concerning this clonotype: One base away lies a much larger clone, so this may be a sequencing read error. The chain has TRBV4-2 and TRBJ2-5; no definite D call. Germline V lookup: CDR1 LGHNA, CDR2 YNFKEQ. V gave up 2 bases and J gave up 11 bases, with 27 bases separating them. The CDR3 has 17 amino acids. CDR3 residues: CASSQLDVVTRPNEQYF. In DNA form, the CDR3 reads TGTGCCAGCAGCCAACTAGACGTGGTGACACGGCCAAATGAGCAGTACTTC.

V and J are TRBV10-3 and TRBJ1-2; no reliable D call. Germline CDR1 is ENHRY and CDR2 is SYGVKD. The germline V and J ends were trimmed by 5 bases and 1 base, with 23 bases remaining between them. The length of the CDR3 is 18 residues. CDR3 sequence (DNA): TGTGCCATCAGTTGGGCCCCAGAGGTGGGTCCTAATAACTATGGCTACACCTTC. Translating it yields CAISWAPEVGPNNYGYTF.

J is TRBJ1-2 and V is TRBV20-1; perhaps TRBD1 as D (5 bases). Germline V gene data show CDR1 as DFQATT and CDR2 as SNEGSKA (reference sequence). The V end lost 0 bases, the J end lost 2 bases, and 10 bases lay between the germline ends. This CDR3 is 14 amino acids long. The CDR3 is CSAREAGRNYGYTF. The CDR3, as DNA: TGCAGTGCTAGAGAGGCAGGGCGGAACTATGGCTACACCTTC.

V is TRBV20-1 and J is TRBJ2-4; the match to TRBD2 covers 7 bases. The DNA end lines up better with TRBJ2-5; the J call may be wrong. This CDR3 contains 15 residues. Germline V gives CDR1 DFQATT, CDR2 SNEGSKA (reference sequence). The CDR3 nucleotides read TGCAGTGCCAGTGTAGCGGGCAACGAAAAAGAGACCCAGTACTTC. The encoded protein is CSASVAGNEKETQYF.

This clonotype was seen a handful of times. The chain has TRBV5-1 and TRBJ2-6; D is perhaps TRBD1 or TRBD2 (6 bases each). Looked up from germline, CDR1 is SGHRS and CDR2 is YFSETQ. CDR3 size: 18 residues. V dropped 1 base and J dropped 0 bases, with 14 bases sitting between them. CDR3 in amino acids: CASSLFGGDYSGANVLTF. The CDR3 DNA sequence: TGCGCCAGCAGCTTGTTCGGGGGCGACTACTCTGGGGCCAACGTCCTGACTTTC.

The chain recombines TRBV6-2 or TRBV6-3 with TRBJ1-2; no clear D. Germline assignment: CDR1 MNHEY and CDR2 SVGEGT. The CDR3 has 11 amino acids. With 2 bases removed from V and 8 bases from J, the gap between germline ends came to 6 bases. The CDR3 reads CASSYPRGYTF. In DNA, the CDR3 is TGTGCCAGCAGTTACCCCCGGGGCTACACCTTC.

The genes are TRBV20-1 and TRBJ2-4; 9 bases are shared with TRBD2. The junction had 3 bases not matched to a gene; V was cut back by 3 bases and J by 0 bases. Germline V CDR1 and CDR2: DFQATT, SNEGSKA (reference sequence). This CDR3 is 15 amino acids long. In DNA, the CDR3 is TGCAGTGCTAGGGGAGCGGGAGGAGCCAAAAACATTCAGTACTTC. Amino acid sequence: CSARGAGGAKNIQYF.

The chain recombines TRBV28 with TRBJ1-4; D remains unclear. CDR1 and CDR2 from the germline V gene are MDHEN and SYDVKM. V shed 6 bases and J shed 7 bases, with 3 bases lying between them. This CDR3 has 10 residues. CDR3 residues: CASSTEKLFF. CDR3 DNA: TGTGCCAGCAGCACTGAAAAACTGTTTTTT.

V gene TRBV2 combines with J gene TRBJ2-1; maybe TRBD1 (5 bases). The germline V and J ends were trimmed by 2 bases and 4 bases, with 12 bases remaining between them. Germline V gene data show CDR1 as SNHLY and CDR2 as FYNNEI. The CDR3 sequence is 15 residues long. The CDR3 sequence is CASSESGRDYNEQFF. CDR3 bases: TGTGCCAGCAGTGAAAGTGGCAGGGATTACAATGAGCAGTTCTTC.

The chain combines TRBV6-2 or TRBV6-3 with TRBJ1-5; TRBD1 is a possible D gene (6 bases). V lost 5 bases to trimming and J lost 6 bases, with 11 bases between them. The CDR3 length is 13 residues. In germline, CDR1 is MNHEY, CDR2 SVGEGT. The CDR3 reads CASSPQGGQPQHF. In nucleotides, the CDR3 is TGTGCCAGCAGTCCACAGGGCGGTCAGCCCCAGCATTTT.

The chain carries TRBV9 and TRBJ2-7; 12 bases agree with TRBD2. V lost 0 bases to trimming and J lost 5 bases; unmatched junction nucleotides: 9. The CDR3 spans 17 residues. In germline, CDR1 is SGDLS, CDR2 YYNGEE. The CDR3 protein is CASSVASWGLAGNEQYF. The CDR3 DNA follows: TGTGCCAGCAGCGTAGCAAGCTGGGGACTAGCGGGTAACGAGCAGTACTTC.

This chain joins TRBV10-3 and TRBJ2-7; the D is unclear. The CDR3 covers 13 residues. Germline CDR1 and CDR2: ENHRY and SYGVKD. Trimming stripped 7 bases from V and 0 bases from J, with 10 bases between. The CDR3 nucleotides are TGTGCCATCAAGCCAAGCGCCTCCTACGAGCAGTACTTC. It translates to CAIKPSASYEQYF.

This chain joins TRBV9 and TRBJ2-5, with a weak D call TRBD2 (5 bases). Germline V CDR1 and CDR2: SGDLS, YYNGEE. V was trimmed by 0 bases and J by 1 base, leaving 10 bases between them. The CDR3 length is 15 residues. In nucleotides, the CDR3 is TGTGCCAGCAGCGTAGTAGGAGCGGTCCAAGAGACCCAGTACTTC. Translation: CASSVVGAVQETQYF.

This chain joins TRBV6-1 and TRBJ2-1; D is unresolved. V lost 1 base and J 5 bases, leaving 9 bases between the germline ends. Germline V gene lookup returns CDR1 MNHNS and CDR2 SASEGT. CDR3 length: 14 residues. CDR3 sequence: CASSEVDGNNEQFF. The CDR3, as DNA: TGTGCCAGCAGTGAAGTTGACGGTAACAATGAGCAGTTCTTC.

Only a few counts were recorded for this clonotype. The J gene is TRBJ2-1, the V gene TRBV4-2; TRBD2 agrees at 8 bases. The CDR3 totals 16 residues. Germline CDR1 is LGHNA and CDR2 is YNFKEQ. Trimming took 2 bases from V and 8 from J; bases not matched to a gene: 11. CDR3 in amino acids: CASSQTGTSNGDEQFF. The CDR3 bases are TGTGCCAGCAGCCAAACCGGGACTAGTAACGGCGATGAGCAGTTCTTC.

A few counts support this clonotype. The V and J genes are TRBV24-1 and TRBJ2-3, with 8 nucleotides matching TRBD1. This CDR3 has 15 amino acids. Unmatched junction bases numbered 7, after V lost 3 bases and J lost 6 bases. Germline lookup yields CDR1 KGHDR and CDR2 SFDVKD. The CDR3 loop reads CATSDAGTGTDTQYF. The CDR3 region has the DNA TGTGCCACCAGTGATGCTGGGACAGGAACGGATACGCAGTATTTT.

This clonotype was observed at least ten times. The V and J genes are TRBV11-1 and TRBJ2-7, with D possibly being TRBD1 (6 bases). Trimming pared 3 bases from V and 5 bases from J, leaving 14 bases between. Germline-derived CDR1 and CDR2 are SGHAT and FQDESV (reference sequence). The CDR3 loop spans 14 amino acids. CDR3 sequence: CASSFRGFADEQYF. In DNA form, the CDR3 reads TGTGCCAGCAGCTTCAGGGGTTTTGCGGACGAGCAGTACTTC.

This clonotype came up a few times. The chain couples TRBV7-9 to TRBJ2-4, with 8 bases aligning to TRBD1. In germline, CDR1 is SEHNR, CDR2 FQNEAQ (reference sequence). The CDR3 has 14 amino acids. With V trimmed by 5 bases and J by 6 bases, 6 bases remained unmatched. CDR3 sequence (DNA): TGTGCCAGCAGCCCACAGGGGGAGGTAAACATTCAGTACTTC. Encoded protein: CASSPQGEVNIQYF.

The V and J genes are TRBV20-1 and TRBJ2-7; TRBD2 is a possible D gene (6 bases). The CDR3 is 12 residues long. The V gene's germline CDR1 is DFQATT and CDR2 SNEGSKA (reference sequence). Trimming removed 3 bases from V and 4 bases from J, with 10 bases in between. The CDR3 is CSARARGYEQYF. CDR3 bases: TGCAGTGCTAGGGCCCGGGGGTACGAGCAGTACTTC.

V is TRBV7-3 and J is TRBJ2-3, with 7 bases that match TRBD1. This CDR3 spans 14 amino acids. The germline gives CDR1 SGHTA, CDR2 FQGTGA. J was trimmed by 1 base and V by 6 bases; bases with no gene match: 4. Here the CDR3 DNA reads TGTGCCAGCAGTCACAGGGGAGGCACAGATACGCAGTATTTT. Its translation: CASSHRGGTDTQYF. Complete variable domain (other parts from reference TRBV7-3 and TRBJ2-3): GAGVSQTPSNKVTEKGKYVELRCDPISGHTALYWYRQSLGQGPEFLIYFQGTGAADDSGLPNDRFFAVRPEGSVSTLKIQRTERGDSAVYLCASSHRGGTDTQYFGPGTRLTVL.